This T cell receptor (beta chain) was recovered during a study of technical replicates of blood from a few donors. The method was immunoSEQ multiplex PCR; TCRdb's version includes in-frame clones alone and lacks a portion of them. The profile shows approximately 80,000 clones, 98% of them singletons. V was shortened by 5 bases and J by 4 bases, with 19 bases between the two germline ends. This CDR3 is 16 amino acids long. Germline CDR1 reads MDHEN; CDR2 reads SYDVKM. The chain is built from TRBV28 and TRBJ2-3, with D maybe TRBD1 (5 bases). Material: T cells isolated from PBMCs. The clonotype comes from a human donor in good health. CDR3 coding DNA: TGTGCCAGCAGTCCCTCGCCAGGGTCTGGTTCAGATACGCAGTATTTT. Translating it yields CASSPSPGSGSDTQYF.